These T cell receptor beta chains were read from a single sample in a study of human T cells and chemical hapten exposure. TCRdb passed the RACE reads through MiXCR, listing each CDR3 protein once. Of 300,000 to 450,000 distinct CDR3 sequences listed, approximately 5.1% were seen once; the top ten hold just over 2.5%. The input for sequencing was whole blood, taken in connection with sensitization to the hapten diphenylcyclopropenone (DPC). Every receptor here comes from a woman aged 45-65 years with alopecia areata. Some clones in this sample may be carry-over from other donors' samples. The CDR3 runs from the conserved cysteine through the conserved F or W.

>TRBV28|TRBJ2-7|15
CASSGRTEATYEQYF
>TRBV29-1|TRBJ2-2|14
CSVGQFANTGELFF
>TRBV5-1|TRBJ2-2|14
CASNPGSNTGELFF
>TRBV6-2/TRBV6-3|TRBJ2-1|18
CASSHLYGLAGGHNEQFF
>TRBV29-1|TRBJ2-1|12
CSLILAYNEQFF
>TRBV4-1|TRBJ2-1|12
CASSQGVGEQFF
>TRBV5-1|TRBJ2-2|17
CASSMGLAGTDTGELFF
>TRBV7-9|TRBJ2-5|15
CASSLYPQLQETQYF
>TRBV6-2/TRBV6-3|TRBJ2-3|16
CASSTPGTGSTDTQYF
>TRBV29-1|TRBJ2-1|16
CSAIRPGRSSYNEQFF
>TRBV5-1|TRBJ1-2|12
CASSLASYGYTF
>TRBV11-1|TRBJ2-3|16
CASSTRWGLATDTQYF
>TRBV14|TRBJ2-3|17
CASSRGLAPAWTDTQYF
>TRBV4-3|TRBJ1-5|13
CASSKDQGQPQHF
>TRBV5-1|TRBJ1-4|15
CASSLQGRVDEKLFF
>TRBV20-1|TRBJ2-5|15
CSADTIDRPKETQYF
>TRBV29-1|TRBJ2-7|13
CSVWRGGIGEQYF
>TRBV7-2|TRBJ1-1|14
CASSLDQGSGEAFF
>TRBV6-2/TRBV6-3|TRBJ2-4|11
CASSSANIQYF
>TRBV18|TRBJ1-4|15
CASSPRTGGNEKLFF
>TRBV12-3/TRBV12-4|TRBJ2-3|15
CASSPTSGSTDTQYF
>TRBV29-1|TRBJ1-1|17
CSVEWGTGSPRAGEAFF
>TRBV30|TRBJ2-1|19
CAWSVRTSGLTSSYNEQFF
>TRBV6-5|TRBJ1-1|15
CASSPRRGRETEAFF
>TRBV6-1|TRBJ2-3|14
CASSESTGTDTQYF
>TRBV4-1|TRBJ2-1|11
CASRFLGEQFF
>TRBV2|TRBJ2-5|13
CASMKDRPETQYF
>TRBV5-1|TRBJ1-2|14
CASSPDRSLYGYTF
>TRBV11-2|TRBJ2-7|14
CASSLDLGSYEQYF
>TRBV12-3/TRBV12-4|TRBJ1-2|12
CAAGKGNYGYTF
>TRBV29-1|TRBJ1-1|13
CSVGGQGATEAFF
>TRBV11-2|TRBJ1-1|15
CASSLADRGGTEAFF
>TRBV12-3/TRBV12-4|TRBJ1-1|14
CASSLDGLGTEAFF
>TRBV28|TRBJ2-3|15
CASSSTDTSTDTQYF
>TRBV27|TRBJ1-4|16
CASSLSDRVSNEKLFF
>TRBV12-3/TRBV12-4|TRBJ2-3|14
CASSFSGLGDTQYF
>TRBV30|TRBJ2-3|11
CAWLDTDTQYF
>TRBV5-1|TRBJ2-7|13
CASSSQERSEQYF
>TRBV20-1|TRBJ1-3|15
CSARLTGGSGNTIYF
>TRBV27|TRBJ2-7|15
CASSLYRQGGDEQYF
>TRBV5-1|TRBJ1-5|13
CASSPDPNQPQHF
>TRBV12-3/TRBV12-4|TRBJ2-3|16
CASSRPPGRMGDTQYF
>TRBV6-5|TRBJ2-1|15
CASSYQLAGGNEQFF
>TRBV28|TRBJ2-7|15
CASASRVSRFAEQYF
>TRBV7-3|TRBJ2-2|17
CASSRIGYGSNTGELFF
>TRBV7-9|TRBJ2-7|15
CASSLRTGNSYEQYF
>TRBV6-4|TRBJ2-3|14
CASLAGGHTDTQYF
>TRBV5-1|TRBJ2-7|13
CASGLATSYEQYF
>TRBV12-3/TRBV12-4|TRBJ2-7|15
CASSLEGEITYEQYF
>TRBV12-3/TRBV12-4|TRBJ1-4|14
CASSRTGESEKLFF
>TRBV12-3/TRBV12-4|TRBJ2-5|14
CASTLGQPQETQYF
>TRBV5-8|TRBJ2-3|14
CASSSGLRTDTQYF
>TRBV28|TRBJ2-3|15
CASSYMGGGTDTQYF
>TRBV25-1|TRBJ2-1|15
CASSPIVNTLNEQFF